The rows below give T cell receptor beta chains drawn from one sample of a study of cytomegalovirus exposure and HLA in healthy donors. The protocol was immunoSEQ multiplex PCR, while the TCRdb copy is restricted to in-frame clones and leaves out a portion. Of about 190,000 clones detected, around 73% appear once; the ten largest clones hold 2.1%. The specimen sequenced was PBMCs. The receptor set was obtained from a woman in her 30s in good health and CMV-seropositive. Each CDR3 is given without its conserved first and last residue. The D gene is left open where the match is weak.

j_call v_call d_call cdr3_aa
TRBJ2-7 TRBV27 . ASRIWLGGYEQY
TRBJ1-2 TRBV30 TRBD1 AWSGGQGGYGYT
TRBJ2-2 TRBV5-3 TRBD2 ARTRGPSGTNTGELF
TRBJ1-1 TRBV18 TRBD1 ASSNRQGGTEAF
TRBJ2-5 TRBV11-2 TRBD2 ASIGLAGAFQETQY
TRBJ2-1 TRBV29-1 TRBD2 SVEGTSGSYNEQF
TRBJ1-4 TRBV2 . ASSEQAGRMEKLF
TRBJ2-1 TRBV7-3 . ASSLSGEGEQF
TRBJ1-1 TRBV7-3 . ASSLTGAANTEAF
TRBJ2-2 TRBV9 TRBD2 ASSVAGGGYYGELF
TRBJ1-5 TRBV18 TRBD1 ASSPETGSQPQH
TRBJ2-3 TRBV7-3 . ASSTGRGTDTQY
TRBJ2-2 TRBV7-9 TRBD1 ASTPDRGRPRGTGELF
TRBJ1-6 TRBV14 . ASSQDPGYGSPLH
TRBJ2-3 TRBV21-1 . ASNWEQGEADTQY
TRBJ2-7 TRBV15 . AASAGLTYEQY
TRBJ1-5 TRBV28 . ASRSGGFSNQPQH
TRBJ2-3 TRBV5-1 TRBD2 ASSFGLAGDPTDTQY
TRBJ1-1 TRBV29-1 TRBD1 SVRRDSPFNAEAF